Below, 20 T cell receptor beta chains from the same sample are listed, as sequenced in a study of shared T cell receptors in the human thymus. Using immunoSEQ multiplex PCR, the repertoire was profiled, and TCRdb retains in-frame clones only, with some absent. The sample gives almost 550,000 clones, roughly 74% of which show up once; more than 0.01% is in the top ten. The sample was also reused in another study, on human thymus T cells.

The specimen was thymocytes. These receptors originate from a boy under two years old with a congenital heart defect.

This clone appeared a few times. V usage is TRBV9 and J usage is TRBJ2-3, with 8 bases aligning to TRBD2. The CDR3 is made up of 16 amino acids. Germline CDR1 and CDR2: SGDLS and YYNGEE. The V gene end was trimmed by 7 bases and the J gene end by 4 bases; junction bases not matched to a gene: 14. The DNA of the CDR3 is TGTGCCAGCGGCGGTTTGGAGCGGGAGAATCCAGATACGCAGTATTTT. This codes for CASGGLERENPDTQYF.

This clone was seen a few times. The chain carries TRBV19 and TRBJ2-5, with TRBD1 identical over 8 bases. The length of the CDR3 is 16 residues. Germline CDR1 LNHDA, CDR2 SQIVND (reference sequence). The trim removed 1 base at V and 5 bases at J, leaving 9 bases unmatched. Here the CDR3 DNA reads TGTGCCAGTAGTATAGGAGGACAGGGAGAGAGGGAGACCCAGTACTTC. It specifies CASSIGGQGERETQYF.

The chain combines TRBV27 with TRBJ1-2, with 12 bases that match TRBD1. The germline gives CDR1 MNHEY, CDR2 SMNVEV (reference sequence). The CDR3 spans 12 residues. With 8 bases clipped from V and 12 bases from J, the junction kept 7 bases outside the gene matches. Here the CDR3 DNA reads TGTGCCAGCTTGGGACAGGGGGCGTTCGACACCTTC. This encodes CASLGQGAFDTF.

The V and J genes are TRBV27 and TRBJ2-7, with D possibly TRBD1 on 6 matching bases. CDR1 is MNHEY and CDR2 is SMNVEV in the germline V gene (reference sequence). V was shortened by 4 bases and J by 2 bases, with 21 bases between the two germline ends. CDR3 length: 17 amino acids. DNA of the CDR3: TGTGCCAGCAGTTCAAGACAGGTCCCCCTGTGGACCTACGAGCAGTACTTC. This codes for CASSSRQVPLWTYEQYF.

The genes are TRBV10-3 and TRBJ2-7; TRBD1 aligns across 9 bases. CDR3 length: 17 amino acids. CDR1 and CDR2 (germline): ENHRY, SYGVKD. Germline trimming cut 0 bases from V and 1 base from J; bases unmatched to any gene: 7. The CDR3 spells CAISESKRDRVSYEQYF. The CDR3 DNA follows: TGTGCCATCAGTGAGTCAAAGCGGGACAGGGTGTCCTACGAGCAGTACTTC.

The rearrangement joins TRBV4-2 to TRBJ2-6; D may be TRBD2 (5 bases). The CDR3 length is 15 residues. V gave up 6 bases and J gave up 0 bases, with 9 bases separating them. Germline CDR1 LGHNA, CDR2 YNFKEQ. The CDR3 bases are TGTGCCAGCAGTCGGGATCACTCTGGGGCCAACGTCCTGACTTTC. It is translated as CASSRDHSGANVLTF.

The chain combines TRBV27 with TRBJ2-1; 10 nucleotides agree with TRBD2. Trimming removed 7 bases from V and 5 bases from J; junction bases left unmatched: 14. The CDR3 length is 17 residues. Germline CDR1 MNHEY, CDR2 SMNVEV (reference sequence). CDR3 sequence: CASTPDSGRALDNEQFF. CDR3 DNA: TGTGCCAGCACTCCGGACAGCGGGAGGGCCCTAGACAATGAGCAGTTCTTC.

The chain joins TRBV19 to TRBJ2-7; 7 bases align to TRBD1. The trim removed 4 bases at V and 7 bases at J, leaving 7 bases unmatched. The CDR3 contains 13 residues. CDR1 and CDR2 (germline): LNHDA, SQIVND (reference sequence). The CDR3 is CASSNKGAREQYF. In nucleotides, the CDR3 is TGTGCCAGTAGTAACAAGGGGGCGCGGGAGCAGTACTTC. Combining the CDR3 with reference TRBV19 and TRBJ2-7 gives the whole variable domain DGGITQSPKYLFRKEGQNVTLSCEQNLNHDAMYWYRQDPGQGLRLIYYSQIVNDFQKGDIAEGYSVSREKKESFPLTVTSAQKNPTAFYLCASSNKGAREQYFGPGTRLTVT.

The chain joins TRBV4-3 to TRBJ2-3; TRBD1 is a possible D gene (5 bases). With 0 bases removed from V and 0 bases from J, the gap between germline ends came to 10 bases. CDR1 and CDR2 from the germline V gene are LGHNA and YSLEER. The CDR3 extends over 16 amino acids. The CDR3 is CASSQDKQGSTDTQYF. In DNA, the CDR3 is TGCGCCAGCAGCCAAGATAAGCAGGGAAGCACAGATACGCAGTATTTT.

V is TRBV5-4 and J is TRBJ1-4; TRBD1 aligns across 8 bases. The CDR3 spans 15 residues. The ends lost 4 bases at V and 6 bases at J; junction bases unmatched: 8. Germline assignment: CDR1 SGHNT and CDR2 YYREEE (reference sequence). The CDR3: CASSKRQGRDEKLFF. CDR3 coding DNA: TGTGCCAGCAGCAAACGACAGGGGAGGGATGAAAAACTGTTTTTT.

This chain uses TRBV7-3 with TRBJ2-3, with D perhaps TRBD2 (5 bases). This CDR3 comprises 17 residues. Trimming shortened V by 1 base and J by 2 bases, and 16 bases separated the two germline ends. Germline assignment: CDR1 SGHTA and CDR2 FQGTGA. The CDR3 loop reads CASSLKSAVGNTDTQYF. The CDR3, as DNA: TGTGCCAGCAGCTTAAAGTCGGCAGTCGGGAACACAGATACGCAGTATTTT.

This chain connects TRBV19 to TRBJ1-2; no clear D. V was pared by 7 bases and J by 2 bases, with 11 bases between. The CDR3 is made up of 13 amino acids. Germline values: CDR1 LNHDA, CDR2 SQIVND (reference sequence). The CDR3 protein is CASKTDPNYGYTF. The CDR3 region has the DNA TGTGCCAGTAAAACAGATCCGAACTATGGCTACACCTTC.

Written as DNA, the CDR3 is TGTGCCAGCAGCACCAGGACTAGCGGGAGGGCCCTGACAGATACGCAGTATTTT. Translation gives CASSTRTSGRALTDTQYF. The chain recombines TRBV5-6 with TRBJ2-3; TRBD2 matches at 15 bases. J lost 3 bases, V lost 4 bases, and 9 bases had no gene match. Germline V gene data show CDR1 as SGHDT and CDR2 as YYEEEE. The CDR3 contains 18 residues.

The chain employs TRBV4-2 and TRBJ2-7, with D perhaps TRBD1 (5 bases). Deletions cut 0 bases from V and 4 bases from J, with 13 bases between. The germline V gene encodes CDR1 LGHNA and CDR2 YNFKEQ. The CDR3 spans 15 residues. The CDR3 loop reads CASSQDRKGPYEQYF. CDR3 bases: TGTGCCAGCAGCCAAGATAGAAAGGGGCCATACGAGCAGTACTTC.

The V call is TRBV18, the J call TRBJ2-1; TRBD2 aligns across 8 bases. The ends lost 3 bases at V and 6 bases at J; junction bases unmatched: 4. The germline gives CDR1 KGHSH, CDR2 LQKENI. This CDR3 has 14 amino acids. As DNA, the CDR3 is TGTGCCAGCTCACCTCCGGGAGGGCTCAATGAGCAGTTCTTC. Translating gives CASSPPGGLNEQFF.

The chain uses TRBV29-1 and TRBJ1-6; D is undetermined. Deletions cut 4 bases from V and 7 bases from J, with 11 bases between. Germline V CDR1 and CDR2: SQVTM, ANQGSEA. The CDR3 is made up of 13 amino acids. The CDR3 spells CSVVFGNNSPLHF. In DNA, the CDR3 is TGCAGCGTTGTCTTCGGGAACAATTCACCCCTCCACTTT.

The chain has TRBV7-9 and TRBJ2-5, with 8 bases identical to TRBD2. J was trimmed by 4 bases and V by 3 bases; bases with no gene match: 7. The V gene's germline CDR1 is SEHNR and CDR2 FQNEAQ (reference sequence). CDR3 length equals 15 residues. CDR3: CASSLASGSRETQYF. The CDR3 bases are TGTGCCAGCAGCTTGGCAAGCGGGAGCAGAGAGACCCAGTACTTC.

The J gene is TRBJ2-5, the V gene TRBV2, with a tentative D call TRBD2 (5 bases). V lost 0 bases and J 7 bases, leaving 18 bases between the germline ends. This CDR3 comprises 16 residues. CDR1 and CDR2 from the germline V gene are SNHLY and FYNNEI. The CDR3 bases are TGTGCCAGCAGTGAAGCGCTTCAGGACTCCAAATCGACCCAGTACTTC. It specifies CASSEALQDSKSTQYF.

V gene TRBV7-2 combines with J gene TRBJ2-2, with TRBD2 matching 9 bases. The CDR3 loop spans 18 amino acids. Unmatched junction bases numbered 12, after V lost 4 bases and J lost 3 bases. Germline V gene sequence: CDR1 SGHTA, CDR2 FQGNSA. The CDR3 sequence: CASSYPLPAGGDTGELFF. CDR3 sequence (DNA): TGTGCCAGCAGCTACCCCCTCCCCGCGGGAGGGGACACCGGGGAGCTGTTTTTT.

The chain links TRBV11-3 to TRBJ1-5; D remains ambiguous. With 5 bases removed from V and 3 bases from J, the gap between germline ends came to 14 bases. Germline-derived CDR1 and CDR2 are SGHNT and YENEEA. This CDR3 is built from 15 residues. The CDR3 region is CASSRRGIYNQPQHF. The CDR3 DNA reads TGTGCCAGCAGCCGCCGGGGTATATACAATCAGCCCCAGCATTTT.